These T cell receptor beta chains were read from a single sample in a study of blood T cells in healthy people across ages. TCRdb re-analysed the 5' RACE reads in MiXCR, keeping a single row per CDR3 protein. The repertoire holds approximately 680,000 distinct CDR3 sequences, with about a third as singletons. The sample was blood. The receptors were gathered from a woman older than 75 in good health. CDR3s leave out the opening cysteine and the closing phenylalanine or tryptophan. Size is omitted from some rows. Given values are once, few, many or a class for expanded clones.

clone_size j_call v_call cdr3_aa
many TRBJ1-2 TRBV12-3/TRBV12-4 ASSFEAGASYGYT
many TRBJ2-1 TRBV5-6 ASSRGLADNEQF
many TRBJ2-7 TRBV6-1 ASSILAGGSDEQY
few TRBJ1-6 TRBV6-1 ASSEGRNSPLH
many TRBJ2-5 TRBV20-1 SATRLGETQY
few TRBJ2-4 TRBV4-1 ASSQDWEEGDIQY
- - TRBV5-1 ASSLGGGSYNEQY
- TRBJ2-3 TRBV10-3 AISRASGGETDTRY
few TRBJ2-3 TRBV20-1 SASTASTDTQY
- TRBJ2-4 TRBV5-1 ASSPAPPKNIQY
few TRBJ1-1 TRBV3-1 ASSHRTGGCTEAF
many TRBJ2-3 TRBV6-5 ASGRRGGTDTQY
few TRBJ1-5 TRBV12-3/TRBV12-4 ASSSGQASNQPQH
few TRBJ1-2 TRBV7-9 ASSLAGALGGYT
many TRBJ2-7 TRBV20-1 SATGDPSSYEQY
many TRBJ2-7 TRBV25-1 ATGTGVEQY
many TRBJ2-1 TRBV11-2 ASSTRTAYNEQF
many TRBJ1-5 TRBV7-2 ASSLASNQPQH
many TRBJ2-3 TRBV20-1 SAPGTSGSGGTQY
- TRBJ1-4 TRBV20-1 SARVSRPNEKLF
many TRBJ2-1 TRBV7-2 ASSPRTGGYNEQF
- TRBJ1-1 TRBV11-2 ASSGPTREAF
many TRBJ2-1 TRBV9 ASSVVNGGAGEQF
many TRBJ1-2 TRBV12-3/TRBV12-4 ASSGFGGFHGYT
few TRBJ1-5 TRBV6-6 ASSLLHRARWSQPQH
- TRBJ1-1 TRBV5-4 ASSPSGTLNTEAF
many TRBJ1-1 TRBV4-1 ASSQVGTLNTEAF
- TRBJ2-1 TRBV7-8 ASSTLAGAGNQQF
many TRBJ2-5 TRBV29-1 SVSSGGAGETQY
many TRBJ2-5 TRBV18 ASSPDVTQY
- TRBJ1-2 TRBV11-2 ASSHAGRKNYGYT
many TRBJ1-5 TRBV6-1 ASRGTSNQPQH
many TRBJ1-6 TRBV5-1 ASKQGHYNSPLH
- - TRBV20-1 SAQGLAGARPYEQY
many TRBJ2-3 TRBV4-3 ASSQGRPSGHTQY
- TRBJ2-1 TRBV2 ASRQGGDEQF
many TRBJ2-7 TRBV11-2 ASSLDQGPYEQY
many TRBJ2-3 TRBV7-2 ASSTSGANTDTQY
- TRBJ1-1 TRBV2 ASCGNTEAF
- TRBJ2-1 TRBV7-2 ASSLALPNEQF
few TRBJ2-1 TRBV11-2 ASSGPGQGASEQF
many TRBJ2-7 TRBV6-5 ASGLRGRGQKYEQY
- TRBJ1-3 TRBV9 ASSPLGGHGNTIY
- TRBJ1-1 TRBV29-1 SVDEQNTEAF
- TRBJ1-2 TRBV10-2 ASSDAGDYGYT
- TRBJ2-1 TRBV4-1 ASSQEMQAGGQKEQF
many TRBJ2-1 TRBV30 AWSLNNEQF
once TRBJ2-1 TRBV4-1 ASSQDTAGGLNSYNEQF
- TRBJ1-2 TRBV12-3/TRBV12-4 ASSPGQGSYGHT
many TRBJ2-5 TRBV10-2 ASTEQGRWETQY
few TRBJ2-5 TRBV2 ASSETTAWGAQY
few TRBJ1-6 TRBV7-2 ASSLVGESNSPLH
few TRBJ2-5 TRBV19 ASRNHGTGPFETQY
- TRBJ2-3 TRBV4-1 ASSQPGPTDTQY